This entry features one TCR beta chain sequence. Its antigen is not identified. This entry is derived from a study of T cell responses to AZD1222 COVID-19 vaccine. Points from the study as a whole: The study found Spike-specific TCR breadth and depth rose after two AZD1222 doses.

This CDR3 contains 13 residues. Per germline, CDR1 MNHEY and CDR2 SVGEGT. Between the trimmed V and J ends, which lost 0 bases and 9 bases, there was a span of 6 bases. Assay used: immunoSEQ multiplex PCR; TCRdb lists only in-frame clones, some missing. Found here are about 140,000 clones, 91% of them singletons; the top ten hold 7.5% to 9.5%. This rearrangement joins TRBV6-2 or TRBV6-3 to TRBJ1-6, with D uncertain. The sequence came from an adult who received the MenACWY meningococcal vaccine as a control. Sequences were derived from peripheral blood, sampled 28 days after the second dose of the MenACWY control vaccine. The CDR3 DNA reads TGTGCCAGCAGTTACTCTTTCCTTTCACCCCTCCACTTT. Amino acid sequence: CASSYSFLSPLHF.